This T cell receptor beta chain was profiled in a study of blood T cell repertoires in COVID-19 (dated by TCRdb to 2019 to 2021). For context, the study as a whole: The collaborator samples originated in the United States, Italy and Spain and spanned the acute and convalescent phases of COVID-19. The samples were drawn from two sources: the first 160 participants of the ongoing ImmuneRACE study, and 1,000 to 1,500 subjects contributed by 6 global collaborators. HLA class I and class II types, where available, came from metadata supplied by the sample provider rather than from assay-based typing. Subjects who had been exposed to COVID-19, were actively infected with it, or had recovered from it provided the deeply sampled blood TCRbeta repertoires that made up the dataset. Sample metadata almost always included a de-identified subject ID, COVID-19 status, age in years and sex. The material from the prospective study consisted of cDNA or gDNA derived from T cells, B-cell-depleted T cells, or PBMCs. A freely available public database, intended as a resource for researchers studying the immune response to SARS-CoV-2, is where the repertoires were released.

Participants in the prospective study were aged about 18 to 95 years, lived in approximately 26 United States geographic areas, and enrolled through a virtual design. Cohort assignment in the prospective study relied on participant-reported clinical history from a screening survey and a study questionnaire. ImmuneRACE Cohort 3 recovered participants were defined by two consecutive negative NP/OP PCR tests, healthcare professional clearance, or symptom resolution. Mobile phlebotomists in the prospective study collected whole blood, serum and a nasopharyngeal or oropharyngeal swab from every participant. Participants in the prospective study had the option to provide additional blood draws and questionnaires over an approximately two-month period. Before DNA extraction, blood samples from the prospective study were shipped at room temperature or frozen. The paper's findings and limits, for the study overall: The amount of clinical and demographic metadata varied by source and participant and was provided uncurated.

In the case of this clone: Its antigen specificity is not known. The input lacks base qualities; no much larger clone sits a single base away.

CDR1 and CDR2 are read off the germline V gene as SGHNT and YENEEA. Measured from the cysteine to the phenylalanine, the CDR3 is 15 residues long. The DNA shown is the 45-base CDR3, in frame from base 1. V and J are trimmed by 5 bases and 6 bases, and the gene matches miss 8 bases of the junction. TCRbeta CDR3 regions were amplified from genomic DNA by means of the immunoSEQ Assay, a bias-controlled multiplex PCR. Per the original workflow: The number of nucleated cells in each sample was estimated by amplification of reference gene primers within the assay. To quantify the absolute abundance of each unique TCRbeta CDR3 rearrangement, sequence reads were collapsed and filtered. For each sample, productive Simpson clonality was calculated as the square root of Simpson's diversity index over productive rearrangements. The source is immuneACCESS, and TCRdb retained only in-frame sequences with V and J called. Part of the clones is not carried over; for the studies checked, unresolved V genes explain less than half of this, and the remainder is unexplained. The DNA was the basis for D and trimming; V, J and clone size are from that table. The sample profile shows roughly 500,000 clones; 88% of them were found once. The top ten clones comprise around 1.9% of the sample.

The sequence was collected from a woman in her 40s who had recovered from COVID-19. This receptor chain uses TRBV11-3 and TRBJ2-1; 9 nucleotides in the junction match TRBD1. The sequencing input was PBMCs or T cells enriched from blood (not recorded which). The sequence in DNA is TGTGCCAGCAGCCTGACCGGGACAGGGCTCAATGAGCAGTTCTTC. The translation is CASSLTGTGLNEQFF.